This TCR beta chain was sequenced during a study of identical twins. With V trimmed by 6 bases and J by 3 bases, 2 bases remained unmatched. The CDR3 has 13 amino acids. In germline, CDR1 is MNHEY, CDR2 SVGEGT. TCRdb processed the 5' RACE reads anew with MiXCR; each CDR3 protein has one entry. The repertoire holds around 670,000 distinct CDR3 sequences, with 6% to 6.5% as singletons. Sequenced: naive T cells sorted from blood. The clonotype originates from a man younger than 35 in good health. The chain employs TRBV6-2 or TRBV6-3 and TRBJ1-2; 9 bases fit TRBD1. CDR3 sequence reads: CASSWTGDYGYTF. The CDR3 nucleotides are TGTGCCAGCAGCTGGACAGGGGACTATGGCTACACCTTC.